The entry that follows covers one TCR beta chain sequence. Its antigen is still unknown. This specimen belongs to a study of blood T cells in healthy people across ages. General study points: The long-lived group displayed more naive CD4+ cells, plus higher diversity, than the aged donors did. Unknown donor CMV status possibly confounded expanded clonotype changes. Strong correlation existed between TCR beta diversity and naive T cell percentage.

Deletions cut 3 bases from V and 7 bases from J, with 15 bases between. CDR1 KGHSH and CDR2 LQKENI come from the germline V gene. The CDR3 extends over 15 amino acids. Sample-barcoded 5' priming and a J-beta primer mix drove a second PCR of roughly 7 to 11 cycles. TCRdb re-analysed the 5' RACE reads in MiXCR, keeping a single row per CDR3 protein. The sample lists 850,000 to 1,100,000 distinct CDR3 sequences, 35% to 40% occurring once. The gene calls are TRBV18 and TRBJ1-4, with D hard to call. The sample comprised blood. The sequence was obtained from a man between 18 and 35 years old in good health. CDR3 DNA: TGTGCCAGCTCACCTGGGGTGTCCGGGAGTGAAAAACTGTTTTTT. Amino acids: CASSPGVSGSEKLFF.